The present TCR beta chain was sequenced within a study of control samples from healthy donors and cancer patients. V lost 0 bases, J lost 5 bases, and 9 bases lay in between. From germline, CDR1 is SGHNT and CDR2 YYREEE (reference sequence). The CDR3 extends over 14 amino acids. Assay used: immunoSEQ multiplex PCR; TCRdb lists only in-frame clones, some missing. The sample has approximately 120,000 clones; around 89% are singletons. The sequenced material came from blood. The V and J genes are TRBV5-4 and TRBJ1-5, with D unclear. The receptor was isolated from a woman between 45 and 65 years old in good health. CDR3 residues: CASSLAPGYQPQHF. CDR3 bases: TGTGCCAGCAGCTTGGCTCCGGGGTATCAGCCCCAGCATTTT.